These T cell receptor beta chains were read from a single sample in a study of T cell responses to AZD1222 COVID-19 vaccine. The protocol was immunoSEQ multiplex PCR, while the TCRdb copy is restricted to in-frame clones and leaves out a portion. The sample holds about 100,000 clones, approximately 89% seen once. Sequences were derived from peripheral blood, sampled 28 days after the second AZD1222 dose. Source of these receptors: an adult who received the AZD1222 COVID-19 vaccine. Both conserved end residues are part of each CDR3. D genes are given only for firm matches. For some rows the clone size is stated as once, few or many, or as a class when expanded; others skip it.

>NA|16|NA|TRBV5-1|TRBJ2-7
TGCGCCAGCAGCTTGGAGTCAGGGGCGAGCTCCTACGAGCAGTACTTC
CASSLESGASSYEQYF
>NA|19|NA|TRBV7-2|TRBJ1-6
TGTGCCAGCAGCTTACGAGGAAGACTAGCTAGCTCCTATAATTCACCCCTCCACTTT
CASSLRGRLASSYNSPLHF
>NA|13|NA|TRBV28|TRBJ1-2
TGTGCCAGCAGTTCGACCGCTAACTATGGCTACACCTTC
CASSSTANYGYTF
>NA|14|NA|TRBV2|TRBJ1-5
TGTGCCAGCAGTGTGGGGGCGCGGAATCAGCCCCAGCATTTT
CASSVGARNQPQHF
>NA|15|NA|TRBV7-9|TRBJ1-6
TGTGCCAGCAGCGCCCAGACAGCTCCTAATTCACCCCTCCACTTT
CASSAQTAPNSPLHF
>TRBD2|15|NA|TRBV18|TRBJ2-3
TGTGCCAGCTCACCACCGGCGGGGGGCACAGATACGCAGTATTTT
CASSPPAGGTDTQYF
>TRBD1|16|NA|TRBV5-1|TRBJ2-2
TGCGCCAGCAGTTCCTCCGGGACAGGGTTCGGGTTGGAGCTGTTTTTT
CASSSSGTGFGLELFF
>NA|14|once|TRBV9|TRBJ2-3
TGTGCCAGCAGCGTAGAGGCAGGGACAGATACGCAGTATTTT
CASSVEAGTDTQYF
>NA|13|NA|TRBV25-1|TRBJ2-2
TGTGCCAGCAGTGAATCCCTACTTAGGGGGCTGTTTTTT
CASSESLLRGLFF
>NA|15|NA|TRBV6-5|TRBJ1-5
TGTGCCAGCAGTTACCGGAGGGATAGCAATCAGCCCCAGCATTTT
CASSYRRDSNQPQHF
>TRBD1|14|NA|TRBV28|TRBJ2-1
TGTGCCAGCATTCCAGGGGACAGACGCAATGAGCAGTTCTTC
CASIPGDRRNEQFF
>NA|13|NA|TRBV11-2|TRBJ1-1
TGTGCCAGCAGCTTAGTAGGGGACACTGAAGCTTTCTTT
CASSLVGDTEAFF
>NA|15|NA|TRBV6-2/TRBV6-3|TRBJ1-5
TGTGCCAGCAGTTCTAGGGGAGGGAGCAATCAGCCCCAGCATTTT
CASSSRGGSNQPQHF
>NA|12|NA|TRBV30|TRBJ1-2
TGTGCCTGGAGTTTAGGGTTGGGTGGCTACACCTTC
CAWSLGLGGYTF
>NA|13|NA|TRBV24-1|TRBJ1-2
TGTGCCACCAGTGACCCGGCGGGGAATGGCTACACCTTC
CATSDPAGNGYTF
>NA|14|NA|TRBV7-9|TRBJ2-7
TGTGCCAGCAGCCGGACCGGGGGTAGATACGAGCAGTACTTC
CASSRTGGRYEQYF
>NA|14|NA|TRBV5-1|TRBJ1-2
TGCGCCAGCACCCCCTTAGGAGGGGCCTATGGCTACACCTTC
CASTPLGGAYGYTF
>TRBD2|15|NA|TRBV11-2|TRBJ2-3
TGTGCCAGCAGCTCCGGACTAGCGGAGGGGGATACGCAGTATTTT
CASSSGLAEGDTQYF
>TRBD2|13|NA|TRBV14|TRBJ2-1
TGTGCCAGCAGCCTTTTGACTAGCGGGGAGCAGTTCTTC
CASSLLTSGEQFF
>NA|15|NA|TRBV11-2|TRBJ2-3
TGTGCCAGCACCCTAGGGGCAGCAGGGACAGATACGCAGTATTTT
CASTLGAAGTDTQYF
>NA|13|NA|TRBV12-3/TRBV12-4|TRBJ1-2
TGTGCCAGCAGTTTAGCAGGGAACTATGGCTACACCTTC
CASSLAGNYGYTF
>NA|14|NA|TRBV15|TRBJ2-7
TGTGCCACCAGCAGAGAGGGGAGCTCCTACGAGCAGTACTTC
CATSREGSSYEQYF
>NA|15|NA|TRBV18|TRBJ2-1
TGTGCCAGCTCGGTTCGGGCGGGCTCCTACAATGAGCAGTTCTTC
CASSVRAGSYNEQFF
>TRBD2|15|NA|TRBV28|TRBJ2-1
TGTGCCAGCAGTTCGGGGAGGGGATCCTACAATGAGCAGTTCTTC
CASSSGRGSYNEQFF
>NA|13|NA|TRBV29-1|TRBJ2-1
TGCAGCGTTGAAGCGGGCTCCGGCGATGAGCAGTTCTTC
CSVEAGSGDEQFF
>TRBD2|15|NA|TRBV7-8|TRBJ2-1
TGTGCCAGCACCCGGCGAGCGGGAGCCTGGAATGAGCAGTTCTTC
CASTRRAGAWNEQFF
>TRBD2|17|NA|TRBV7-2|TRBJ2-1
TGTGCCAGCAGCCCCCGACTAGCGGGAGGGCTAGACAATGAGCAGTTCTTC
CASSPRLAGGLDNEQFF
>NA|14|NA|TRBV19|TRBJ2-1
TGTGCCAGTAGTATCGGGACGGGAGACACTGAGCAGTTCTTC
CASSIGTGDTEQFF
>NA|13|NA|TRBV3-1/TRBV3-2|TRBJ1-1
TGTGCCAGCAGCCCCTCGGACTCTTATGAAGCTTTCTTT
CASSPSDSYEAFF
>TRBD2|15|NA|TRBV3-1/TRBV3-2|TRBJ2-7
TGTGCCAGCAGTCTAGGCCAGCGGGAGGATTCCGAGCAGTACTTC
CASSLGQREDSEQYF
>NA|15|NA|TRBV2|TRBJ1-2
TGTGCCAGCAGTGAAGTCTTGAAGGATTTTCGCGGCTACACCTTC
CASSEVLKDFRGYTF
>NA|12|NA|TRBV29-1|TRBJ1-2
TGCAGCGCATTCTCGACCCGAGGTGGCTACACCTTC
CSAFSTRGGYTF
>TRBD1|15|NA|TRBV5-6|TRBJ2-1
TGTGCCAGCAGGTTCGGGGACAGGGAAGAAAATGAGCAGTTCTTC
CASRFGDREENEQFF
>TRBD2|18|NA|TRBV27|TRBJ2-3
TGTGCCAGCAAGCTGGTGGGTGCTAGCGGAGGCAGCACAGATACGCAGTATTTT
CASKLVGASGGSTDTQYF
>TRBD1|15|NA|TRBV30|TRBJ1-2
TGTGCCTGGAGTGGGGACAGGGGGCCTATTTATGGCTACACCTTC
CAWSGDRGPIYGYTF
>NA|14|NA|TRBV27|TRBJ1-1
TGTGCCAGCAGTTTCGCAGGGTTGAACACTGAAGCTTTCTTT
CASSFAGLNTEAFF
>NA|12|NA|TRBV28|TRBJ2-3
TGTGCCAGCAGTCCCCTAGTCTATACGCAGTATTTT
CASSPLVYTQYF
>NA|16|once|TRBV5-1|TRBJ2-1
TGCGCCAGCAGCTTGGCCGGGGACTCCTCCTACAATGAGCAGTTCTTC
CASSLAGDSSYNEQFF
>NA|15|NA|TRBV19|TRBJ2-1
TGTGCCAGTAGTATAGCCGGGACCCTAAACAATGAGCAGTTCTTC
CASSIAGTLNNEQFF
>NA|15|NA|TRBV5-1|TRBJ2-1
TGCGCCAGCAGCGGGACAACTAGCTCCTACAATGAGCAGTTCTTC
CASSGTTSSYNEQFF
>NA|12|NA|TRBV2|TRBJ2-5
TGTGCCAGCAGTGGCCTGGGGGAGACCCAGTACTTC
CASSGLGETQYF
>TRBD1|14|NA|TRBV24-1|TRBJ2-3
TGTGCCACCAGTGGTACCAGGGGGTCAGATACGCAGTATTTT
CATSGTRGSDTQYF
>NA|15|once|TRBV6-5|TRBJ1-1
TGTGCCAGCAGTTACGCCGGGGCTGGGGACACTGAAGCTTTCTTT
CASSYAGAGDTEAFF
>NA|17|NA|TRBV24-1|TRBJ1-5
TGTGCCACCAGTGATGGGGGCGGGTCGGGGGGCAATCAGCCCCAGCATTTT
CATSDGGGSGGNQPQHF
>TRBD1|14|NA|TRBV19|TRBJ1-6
TGTGCCAGTAGTATCGGGACAGGGAGGGCACCCCTCCACTTT
CASSIGTGRAPLHF
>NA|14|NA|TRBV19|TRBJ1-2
TGTGCCAGTAGTATGGGGAGGCTGCTATATGGCTACACCTTC
CASSMGRLLYGYTF
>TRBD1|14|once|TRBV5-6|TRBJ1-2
TGTGCCAGCAGCCCGGGTTGGCAGGGGGATGGCTACACCTTC
CASSPGWQGDGYTF
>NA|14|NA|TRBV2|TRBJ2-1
TGTGCCAGCAGTGATATCCTGATTCACAATGAGCAGTTCTTC
CASSDILIHNEQFF
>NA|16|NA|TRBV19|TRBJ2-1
TGTGCCAGTAGTGCCCGCTACCGAACTGTCTACAATGAGCAGTTCTTC
CASSARYRTVYNEQFF
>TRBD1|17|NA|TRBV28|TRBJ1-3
TGTGCCAGCAGTTTAGGGACAGGAGCTCACTCTGGAAACACCATATATTTT
CASSLGTGAHSGNTIYF
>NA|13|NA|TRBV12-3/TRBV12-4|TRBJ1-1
TGTGCCAGCAGTTTACAGGTTAACACTGAAGCTTTCTTT
CASSLQVNTEAFF
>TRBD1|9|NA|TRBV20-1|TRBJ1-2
TGCAGTGACCGACAGGGGTACACCTTC
CSDRQGYTF
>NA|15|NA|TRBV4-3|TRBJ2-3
TGCGCCAGCAGCCAAGGAGCGCAGAACACAGATACGCAGTATTTT
CASSQGAQNTDTQYF
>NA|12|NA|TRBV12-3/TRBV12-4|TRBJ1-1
TGTGCCAGCAGTTTACAGAACACTGAAGCTTTCTTT
CASSLQNTEAFF
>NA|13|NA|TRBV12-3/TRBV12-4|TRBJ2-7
TGTGCCAGCAGTTTAGGTGAAGGGTACGAGCAGTACTTC
CASSLGEGYEQYF